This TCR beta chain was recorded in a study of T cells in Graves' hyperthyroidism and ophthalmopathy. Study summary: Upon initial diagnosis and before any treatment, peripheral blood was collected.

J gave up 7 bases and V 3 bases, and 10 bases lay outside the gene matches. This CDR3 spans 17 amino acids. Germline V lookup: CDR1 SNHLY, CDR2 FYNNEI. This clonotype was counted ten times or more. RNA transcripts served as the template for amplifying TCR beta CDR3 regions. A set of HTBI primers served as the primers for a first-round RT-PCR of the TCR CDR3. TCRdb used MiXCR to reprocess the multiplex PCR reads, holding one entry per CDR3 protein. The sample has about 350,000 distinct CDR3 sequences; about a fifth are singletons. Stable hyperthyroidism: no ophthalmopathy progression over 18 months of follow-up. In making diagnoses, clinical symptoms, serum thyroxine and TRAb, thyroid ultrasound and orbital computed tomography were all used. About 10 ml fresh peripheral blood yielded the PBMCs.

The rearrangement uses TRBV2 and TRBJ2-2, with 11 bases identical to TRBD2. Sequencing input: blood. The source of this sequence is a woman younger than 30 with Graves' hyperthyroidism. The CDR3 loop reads CASSDGSGGAVYGELFF. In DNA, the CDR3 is TGTGCCAGCAGTGATGGTAGCGGGGGGGCGGTTTACGGGGAGCTGTTTTTT.